The 15 T cell receptor beta chains given below trace back to one sample, sequenced in a study of blood T cell repertoires in COVID-19. Sequencing used immunoSEQ multiplex PCR; TCRdb keeps in-frame clones, though not all of them. The sample contains about 130,000 clones, 60% to 75% of which appear only once. Sequences were obtained from peripheral blood. The receptors were sampled from a woman in her seventies with acute or convalescent COVID-19.

This CDR3 reads CASSVGQGLYEQYF. In nucleotides, the CDR3 is TGTGCCAGCAGTGTGGGACAGGGGCTCTACGAGCAGTACTTC. The chain employs TRBV2 and TRBJ2-7; 10 bases match TRBD1. There are 14 residues in the CDR3. CDR1 is SNHLY and CDR2 is FYNNEI in the germline V gene. With 4 bases clipped from V and 3 bases from J, the junction kept 3 bases outside the gene matches.

The chain is built from TRBV5-5 and TRBJ2-5; possibly TRBD1 for D (5 bases). Deletions cut 0 bases from V and 5 bases from J, with 14 bases between. The CDR3 is 15 residues long. Germline lookup yields CDR1 SGHKS and CDR2 YYEKEE (reference sequence). The CDR3 DNA reads TGTGCCAGCAGCTTGGCTACAGGCCGGTGGGAGACCCAGTACTTC. It is translated as CASSLATGRWETQYF.

The chain links TRBV24-1 to TRBJ2-1; TRBD1 is a possible D gene (5 bases). The CDR3 runs 16 residues. Germline loops: CDR1 KGHDR, CDR2 SFDVKD. The V and J ends lost 7 bases and 5 bases respectively, with 20 bases between them. This CDR3 is CATSPLGAQANNEQFF. In DNA form, the CDR3 reads TGTGCCACCAGCCCGCTTGGGGCCCAGGCTAACAATGAGCAGTTCTTC.

This sequence joins TRBV6-2 or TRBV6-3 and TRBJ2-3; TRBD2 aligns across 11 bases. The CDR3 has 20 amino acids. Germline V gives CDR1 MNHEY, CDR2 SVGEGT. The V and J ends lost 6 bases and 0 bases, in that order; junction bases with no gene match: 17. CDR3 bases: TGTGCCAGCAGCTCCGGGACTAGCGGCCTATGGGGTTCTAGCACAGATACGCAGTATTTT. The encoded protein is CASSSGTSGLWGSSTDTQYF.

The chain couples TRBV3-1 (or the pseudogene TRBV3-2) to TRBJ2-1; TRBD2 aligns across 13 bases. The CDR3 covers 18 residues. Germline V CDR1 and CDR2: LGHDT, YNNKEL (reference sequence). The V segment lost 1 base and the J segment 7 bases; nucleotides outside the gene matches: 10. The CDR3 is CASSQVVLAGGKGNEQFF. CDR3 bases: TGTGCCAGCAGCCAAGTGGTACTAGCGGGAGGGAAGGGGAATGAGCAGTTCTTC.

The rearrangement links TRBV5-4 to TRBJ2-3; perhaps TRBD2 as D (5 bases). The CDR3 spans 13 residues. V shed 4 bases and J shed 5 bases, with 11 bases lying between them. From germline, CDR1 is SGHNT and CDR2 YYREEE (reference sequence). CDR3 coding DNA: TGTGCCAGCAGCCTGATTGCGGGAGATACGCAGTATTTT. This codes for CASSLIAGDTQYF.

This clone is a singleton in its sample. Other DNA sequences in the same sample also yield this CDR3. This chain connects TRBV7-3 to TRBJ2-1; 8 nucleotides align to TRBD2. CDR3 length equals 15 residues. The junction had 3 bases not matched to a gene; V was cut back by 5 bases and J by 0 bases. Germline V lookup: CDR1 SGHTA, CDR2 FQGTGA. In nucleotides, the CDR3 is TGTGCCAGCAGCCTCAGCGGGAGCTCCTACAATGAGCAGTTCTTC. This translates into CASSLSGSSYNEQFF.

The rearrangement uses TRBV14 and TRBJ1-1; D is undetermined. The germline CDR1 and CDR2 sequences are SGHDN and FVKESK. The V end lost 4 bases, the J end lost 4 bases, and 16 bases lay between the germline ends. The CDR3 is 15 residues long. The CDR3 protein is CASSLYEVKSTEAFF. Written as DNA, the CDR3 is TGTGCCAGCAGCCTTTACGAGGTAAAGAGCACTGAAGCTTTCTTT. The variable domain in full, completed from reference TRBV14 and TRBJ1-1, reads EAGVTQFPSHSVIEKGQTVTLRCDPISGHDNLYWYRRVMGKEIKFLLHFVKESKQDESGMPNNRFLAERTGGTYSTLKVQPAELEDSGVYFCASSLYEVKSTEAFFGQGTRLTVV.

Only a few counts were recorded for this clone. The V call is TRBV3-1 (or the pseudogene TRBV3-2), the J call TRBJ2-7, with D possibly matching TRBD1 (6 bases). The germline CDR1 and CDR2 sequences are LGHDT and YNNKEL (reference sequence). Between the trimmed V and J ends, which lost 1 base and 3 bases, there was a span of 13 bases. The CDR3 runs 15 residues. In nucleotides, the CDR3 is TGTGCCAGCAGCCAAGCGGCAGGGGCCTACTACGAGCAGTACTTC. It is translated as CASSQAAGAYYEQYF.

This clone was observed a handful of times. The chain employs TRBV18 and TRBJ2-7, with 12 nucleotides matching TRBD1. Germline-derived CDR1 and CDR2 are KGHSH and LQKENI. V was clipped by 3 bases and J by 6 bases; unmatched bases: 9. CDR3 size: 16 residues. The CDR3: CASSPPPGTGGGEQYF. The DNA for the CDR3 is TGTGCCAGCTCACCCCCGCCAGGGACAGGGGGCGGCGAGCAGTACTTC.

There are a few counts of this clone. The chain employs TRBV19 and TRBJ1-2; 9 bases agree with TRBD1. Trimming cost V 5 bases and J 7 bases; bases outside gene matches: 11. Germline-derived CDR1 and CDR2 are LNHDA and SQIVND (reference sequence). CDR3 length equals 15 residues. DNA of the CDR3: TGTGCCAGTAGTCAAAATCTACGGGACAGGGTTGGCTACACCTTC. The encoded protein is CASSQNLRDRVGYTF. Combining the CDR3 with reference TRBV19 and TRBJ1-2 gives the whole variable domain DGGITQSPKYLFRKEGQNVTLSCEQNLNHDAMYWYRQDPGQGLRLIYYSQIVNDFQKGDIAEGYSVSREKKESFPLTVTSAQKNPTAFYLCASSQNLRDRVGYTFGSGTRLTVV.

Only one count was recorded for this clone. CDR3 loop: CASSAGDRGAGELFF. The DNA of the CDR3 is TGTGCCAGCAGCGCTGGGGACAGGGGGGCCGGGGAGCTGTTTTTT. The chain has TRBV9 and TRBJ2-2, with 11 bases lining up with TRBD1. Germline CDR1 SGDLS, CDR2 YYNGEE. There are 15 residues in the CDR3. The V gene end was trimmed by 3 bases and the J gene end by 6 bases; junction bases not matched to a gene: 4.

The chain combines TRBV7-2 with TRBJ1-2; TRBD1 agrees at 7 bases. This CDR3 is built from 16 residues. J was trimmed by 4 bases and V by 5 bases; bases with no gene match: 13. Germline V lookup: CDR1 SGHTA, CDR2 FQGNSA. The CDR3 protein is CASSIGWAGTAYGYTF. The CDR3 nucleotides read TGTGCCAGCAGCATTGGATGGGCAGGGACAGCCTATGGCTACACCTTC.

The gene calls are TRBV6-6 and TRBJ1-1; D call uncertain. Deletions cut 5 bases from V and 2 bases from J, with 9 bases between. The CDR3 extends over 13 amino acids. Germline V gives CDR1 MNHNY, CDR2 SVGAGI (reference sequence). The CDR3 reads CASSRSSNTEAFF. As DNA, the CDR3 is TGTGCCAGCAGTCGATCATCTAACACTGAAGCTTTCTTT.

The genes are TRBV4-1 and TRBJ1-1; TRBD1 aligns across 7 bases. Germline V gene sequence: CDR1 MGHRA, CDR2 YSYEKL. The CDR3 is 12 residues long. With 0 bases clipped from V and 9 bases from J, the junction kept 1 base outside the gene matches. This CDR3 reads CASSQEGQKAFF. The CDR3 DNA follows: TGCGCCAGCAGCCAAGAGGGACAGAAAGCTTTCTTT.